A selection of T cell receptor beta chains follows, all from one sample in a study of T cell responses to AZD1222 COVID-19 vaccine. Repertoires were generated with immunoSEQ multiplex PCR, while TCRdb's copy carries only in-frame clones and drops some. In the table there are under 200,000 clones, approximately 94% of which are singletons. The sample in question was peripheral blood, obtained on day 0 of AZD1222 vaccination. Every receptor here comes from an adult in good health. Both conserved end residues are part of each CDR3. A D gene is named only where the DNA matches it firmly. Size tells how often a clone was seen (once, few, many) or the class of an expanded clone, and some rows leave it out.

>TRBJ1-1|-|15|TRBV27|-
TGTGCCGCAAAAGCGGGGTTGCTGGGGAACACTGAAGCTTTCTTT
CAAKAGLLGNTEAFF
>TRBJ2-7|-|15|TRBV5-1|TRBD1
TGCGCCAGCAGTTCCTCCCGGACAGGGGCAAACGAGCAGTACTTC
CASSSSRTGANEQYF
>TRBJ1-1|-|18|TRBV19|-
TGTGCCAGTAGTATTCTACTTCCGGACAGCCCGGGGAACACTGAAGCTTTCTTT
CASSILLPDSPGNTEAFF
>TRBJ2-2|-|16|TRBV7-8|-
TGTGCCAGCAGCTTAAGAGTTGGCAGGGTTGCCGGGGAGCTGTTTTTT
CASSLRVGRVAGELFF
>TRBJ1-1|-|13|TRBV5-4|-
TGTGCCAGCAGCTCCCTCGGGGAGACTGAAGCTTTCTTT
CASSSLGETEAFF
>TRBJ1-4|-|17|TRBV29-1|TRBD1
TGCAGCATCCGACGTCAGGACAGGGGGGTTCTTCGAGAAAAACTGTTTTTT
CSIRRQDRGVLREKLFF
>TRBJ2-5|-|12|TRBV12-3/TRBV12-4|-
TGTGCCAGCAGGCGGGGCCCAGAGACCCAGTACTTC
CASRRGPETQYF
>TRBJ2-1|-|14|TRBV6-2/TRBV6-3|TRBD2
TGTGCCAGCAGTTCCGGACTAGCGGGAGGAGAGCAGTTCTTC
CASSSGLAGGEQFF
>TRBJ1-5|-|14|TRBV15|-
TGTGCCACCACTCAGGGTTTGCGCAATCAGCCCCAGCATTTT
CATTQGLRNQPQHF
>TRBJ1-1|-|14|TRBV30|-
TGTGCCTGGAGCGCTAACTTAAGGAACACTGAAGCTTTCTTT
CAWSANLRNTEAFF
>TRBJ2-7|-|13|TRBV5-8|-
TGTGCCAGCAGCTTTACGGTATCCTACGAGCAGTACTTC
CASSFTVSYEQYF
>TRBJ2-7|-|13|TRBV11-3|-
TGTGCCAGCAGCTTAGATGCCAGGGGCGAGCAGTACTTC
CASSLDARGEQYF
>TRBJ2-2|-|15|TRBV2|TRBD1
TGTGCCAGCGGAGACAGGGTTTCGAACACCGGGGAGCTGTTTTTT
CASGDRVSNTGELFF
>TRBJ2-1|-|15|TRBV7-9|TRBD2
TGTGCCAGTCCATCGGCGGGAGGGACTTACAATGAGCAGTTCTTC
CASPSAGGTYNEQFF
>TRBJ2-7|-|15|TRBV11-2|-
TGTGCCAGCAGCTTAATGGGATTCCGAGGTCGGGAGCAGTACTTC
CASSLMGFRGREQYF
>TRBJ2-5|-|16|TRBV15|-
TGTGCCACCAGCAGGGGGAGGGCAGGGGGCGTGAAGACCCAGTACTTC
CATSRGRAGGVKTQYF
>TRBJ2-5|-|12|TRBV11-2|-
TGTGCCAGCAGCTTAAGCCGGGAGACCCAGTACTTC
CASSLSRETQYF
>TRBJ2-2|-|18|TRBV27|-
TGTGCCAGCAGTTTATTCCGGCCGGGACAAACGAACACCGGGGAGCTGTTTTTT
CASSLFRPGQTNTGELFF
>TRBJ2-3|-|17|TRBV4-2|-
TGTGCCAGCAGCCAAGATATGCCTAGTGGGGGTCCAGATACGCAGTATTTT
CASSQDMPSGGPDTQYF
>TRBJ2-7|few|13|TRBV5-1|-
TGCGCCAGCAGCTTGGGAGCCTCCTACGAGCAGTACTTC
CASSLGASYEQYF
>TRBJ1-4|-|16|TRBV19|-
TGTGCCAGTAGTATAGGAGTCGGGAGGCGTAATGAAAAACTGTTTTTT
CASSIGVGRRNEKLFF
>TRBJ2-7|-|13|TRBV7-2|TRBD2
TGTGCCAGCAGCCGGACTAGCCTCTACGAGCAGTACTTC
CASSRTSLYEQYF
>TRBJ1-5|-|18|TRBV21-1|-
TGTGCCAGCAGCGCGAGACCGCAGGGGAAGGAATACAATCAGCCCCAGCATTTT
CASSARPQGKEYNQPQHF
>TRBJ1-6|-|12|TRBV13|-
TGTGCCAGCAGCTACAGAAATTCACCCCTCCACTTT
CASSYRNSPLHF
>TRBJ1-2|-|10|TRBV19|-
TGTGCCAGTAGTAGATATGGCTACACCTTC
CASSRYGYTF
>TRBJ2-3|-|11|TRBV24-1|-
TGTGCCACCAGTTTCACAGATACGCAGTATTTT
CATSFTDTQYF
>TRBJ1-5|-|16|TRBV19|-
TGTGCCAGTAGTATGGTTTCCAGGGGCGACTATCAGCCCCAGCATTTT
CASSMVSRGDYQPQHF
>TRBJ2-7|-|17|TRBV28|TRBD1
TGTGCCAGCAGTTTCCTGGACAGGGGGCTGGAATCCTACGAGCAGTACTTC
CASSFLDRGLESYEQYF
>TRBJ2-2|-|15|TRBV5-5|-
TGTGCCAGCAGCGGCCTACAGGGATCCACCGGGGAGCTGTTTTTT
CASSGLQGSTGELFF
>TRBJ2-7|-|12|TRBV5-1|-
TGCGCCAGCAGCTGGGAAACCAACGAGCAGTACTTC
CASSWETNEQYF
>TRBJ2-3|-|15|TRBV7-3|-
TGTGCCAGCAGCTTAAATCCCCGCCCGACAGATACGCAGTATTTT
CASSLNPRPTDTQYF
>TRBJ2-7|-|17|TRBV29-1|-
TGCAGCGTTGTCGGGGTTATAGGGCGAAAGAAGAAGTACGAGCAGTACTTC
CSVVGVIGRKKKYEQYF
>TRBJ2-4|-|15|TRBV5-8|-
TGTGCCAGCAGCTTCCCAGGGATAGCCAAAAACATTCAGTACTTC
CASSFPGIAKNIQYF
>TRBJ2-2|once|13|TRBV6-5|-
TGTGCCAGCATCGGCCGGGGAACCGGGGAGCTGTTTTTT
CASIGRGTGELFF
>TRBJ2-2|-|15|TRBV28|TRBD2
TGTGCCACCCGAAGAGGGACTAGTAATACCGGGGAGCTGTTTTTT
CATRRGTSNTGELFF
>TRBJ2-7|-|12|TRBV6-6|-
TGTGCCAGCAGCCGCGACAACTACGAGCAGTACTTC
CASSRDNYEQYF
>TRBJ1-5|-|14|TRBV28|-
TGTGCCAGCGGTGGGGTTCGGGGCAATCAGCCCCAGCATTTT
CASGGVRGNQPQHF
>TRBJ2-5|-|13|TRBV7-2|-
TGTGCCAGCAGCTTAGGTGGGAGGGAGACCCAGTACTTC
CASSLGGRETQYF
>TRBJ2-7|once|16|TRBV2|-
TGTGCCAGCAGTGATTTAGGAGGGAGCCACTATTACGAGCAGTACTTC
CASSDLGGSHYYEQYF
>TRBJ2-5|-|12|TRBV29-1|-
TGCAGCGTTGGGGGCCGGCAAGAGACCCAGTACTTC
CSVGGRQETQYF
>TRBJ2-3|-|15|TRBV24-1|TRBD2
TGTGCCACCAGTGCCTCGGGACTAGCCGCGGATACGCAGTATTTT
CATSASGLAADTQYF
>TRBJ1-2|-|15|TRBV9|-
TGTGCCAGCAGCGTAGGAAGCCAGCCCCCCTATGGCTACACCTTC
CASSVGSQPPYGYTF
>TRBJ1-1|-|13|TRBV19|-
TGTGCCAGTAGTATGTTCGTCTCCACTGAAGCTTTCTTT
CASSMFVSTEAFF
>TRBJ1-5|-|16|TRBV5-6|-
TGTGCCAGCAGCTTTTTAGGGCAGGGGAACCATCAGCCCCAGCATTTT
CASSFLGQGNHQPQHF
>TRBJ2-2|-|16|TRBV28|-
TGTGCCAGCAGTTCCCCATATGGGAAGGGGACCGGGGAGCTGTTTTTT
CASSSPYGKGTGELFF
>TRBJ2-7|few|15|TRBV28|-
TGTGCCAGCAGTATCTACAGGGTTGCCTCCTACGAGCAGTACTTC
CASSIYRVASYEQYF
>TRBJ2-4|-|16|TRBV2|-
TGTGCCAGCAGTGAACGGGCAGGGTCGCCCAAAAACATTCAGTACTTC
CASSERAGSPKNIQYF
>TRBJ1-1|-|15|TRBV6-5|-
TGTGCCGCTTCGGGGGCCGACACCATGAACACTGAAGCTTTCTTT
CAASGADTMNTEAFF
>TRBJ2-1|once|15|TRBV9|TRBD2
TGTGCCAGCAGCGTAGAACTAGCGGAGGGGAATGAGCAGTTCTTC
CASSVELAEGNEQFF
>TRBJ2-7|-|15|TRBV28|TRBD1
TGTGCCAGCAGTAGAAGGGGACAGGCCCCCTACGAGCAGTACTTC
CASSRRGQAPYEQYF
>TRBJ1-2|-|16|TRBV10-3|-
TGTGCCATCAGTGAGTCGAGCAAGGGCCCACACTATGGCTACACCTTC
CAISESSKGPHYGYTF
>TRBJ1-4|-|15|TRBV29-1|-
TGCAGCGTTGAAAAGACAGGCGGGTCGAATGAAAAACTGTTTTTT
CSVEKTGGSNEKLFF
>TRBJ1-5|-|15|TRBV28|TRBD1
TGTGCCAGCAGTTTCACAGGGGCGGGCAATCAGCCCCAGCATTTT
CASSFTGAGNQPQHF
>TRBJ1-1|-|12|TRBV7-2|-
TGTGCCAGCGGGCACGTGAACACTGAAGCTTTCTTT
CASGHVNTEAFF